This TCR beta chain was sequenced for a study of beta chain features in type 1 diabetes. Trimming took off 2 bases at V and 0 bases at J, with 9 bases between the two ends. This CDR3 has 14 amino acids. In germline, CDR1 is SGDLS, CDR2 YYNGEE. Study results and caveats: Resolution of whether HLA type affects TCRB rearrangement was not achieved here.

This clone was counted at least ten times. Antigen: not known. Isolated RNA was reverse transcribed in full, so expressed TCRB transcripts were sequenced. Assay used: immunoSEQ multiplex PCR; TCRdb lists only in-frame clones, some missing. The repertoire holds 250,000 to 300,000 clones, with 8% as singletons. The sequencing sample was made of central memory CD4+ T cells from blood. This chain joins TRBV9 and TRBJ2-7, with D hard to call. The clonotype originates from a woman aged 18-29 years in good health. The CDR3 loop reads CASSVTGNSYEQYF. The CDR3 DNA sequence: TGTGCCAGCAGCGTCACGGGTAACTCCTACGAGCAGTACTTC.